The 26 T cell receptor beta chains below were found in one sample sequenced in a study of CD8 T cells in ankylosing spondylitis. Study outcomes and limitations: Within ankylosing spondylitis blood, a TCR beta motif made up of several highly homologous variants appeared to be characteristic.

Which antigens these TCRs recognize remains unknown. TCRdb ran MiXCR on the 5' RACE reads and lists one entry per CDR3 protein. The data contain more than 650,000 distinct CDR3 sequences, approximately 12% of them singletons. The sequencing input was blood, either unsorted or a sorted T cell fraction (not recorded which). The receptors were gathered from a male donor with ankylosing spondylitis.

The rearrangement uses TRBV27 and TRBJ2-7; tentatively, D is TRBD1 or TRBD2 (7 bases each). This CDR3 contains 17 residues. Germline V CDR1 and CDR2: MNHEY, SMNVEV (reference sequence). V shed 7 bases and J shed 2 bases, with 24 bases lying between them. Here the CDR3 DNA reads TGTGCCAGCACACCCTACCACGGGGGGACAGTTACCTACGAGCAGTACTTC. This sequence encodes CASTPYHGGTVTYEQYF.

In its sample, this clonotype was seen many times. The V and J genes are TRBV29-1 and TRBJ2-5; no definite D call. Germline-derived CDR1 and CDR2 are SQVTM and ANQGSEA. The CDR3 extends over 13 amino acids. The V and J ends lost 3 bases and 7 bases respectively, with 15 bases between them. The CDR3 is CSVDSSFLGTQYF. CDR3 nucleotides: TGCAGCGTTGATAGTTCTTTTTTGGGGACCCAGTACTTC.

The rearrangement uses TRBV20-1 and TRBJ1-6; TRBD1 might be the D (5 bases). Trimming stripped 6 bases from V and 6 bases from J, with 15 bases between. The CDR3 totals 14 residues. CDR1 is DFQATT, CDR2 SNEGSKA, per germline (reference sequence). The CDR3 sequence is CSAITGHFNSPLHF. The CDR3 DNA sequence: TGCAGTGCAATAACAGGACATTTTAATTCACCCCTCCACTTT.

For this clonotype: This may stem from a read error, because a much larger clone lies one nucleotide away. The chain employs TRBV24-1 and TRBJ2-1, with D perhaps matching TRBD1 (6 bases). The DNA matches TRBJ2-7 better at its end, which makes the J call doubtful. The germline CDR1 and CDR2 sequences are KGHDR and SFDVKD. CDR3 size: 17 residues. The CDR3 protein is CATDGKTGLGSYNEQYF. The CDR3 DNA reads TGTGCCACCGATGGGAAAACAGGGTTGGGCTCCTACAATGAGCAGTACTTC.

In its sample, this clonotype was seen many times. The CDR3, as DNA: TGTGCCAGCAGCGGGCGGGTGAGCTCCTACAATGAGCAGTTCTTC. It translates to CASSGRVSSYNEQFF. The genes are TRBV9 and TRBJ2-1; TRBD2 is a possible D gene (5 bases). V was clipped by 3 bases and J by 0 bases, with 10 bases between them. CDR1 and CDR2 from the germline V gene are SGDLS and YYNGEE. The CDR3 extends over 15 amino acids.

Many counts were recorded for this clonotype. The rearrangement joins TRBV5-1 to TRBJ1-4; 10 nucleotides align to TRBD1. Germline V gene sequence: CDR1 SGHRS, CDR2 YFSETQ. V shed 3 bases and J 7 bases; nucleotides not matched to a gene: 0. This CDR3 is built from 13 residues. The CDR3 DNA reads as TGCGCCAGCAGCTGGGACAGGGGTGAAAAACTGTTTTTT. Residues: CASSWDRGEKLFF.

As to this clonotype: A read error may explain this, as a much larger clone is one base away. For the CDR3, the DNA is TGCAGTCCTACATGGGGCAACTCCTACGAGCAGTACTTC. Its translation: CSPTWGNSYEQYF. The rearrangement uses TRBV20-1 and TRBJ2-7; perhaps TRBD1 as D (5 bases). CDR3 size: 13 residues. The germline V and J ends were trimmed by 8 bases and 0 bases, with 14 bases remaining between them. The germline gives CDR1 DFQATT, CDR2 SNEGSKA (reference sequence).

This clonotype has just a few counts. V usage is TRBV20-1 and J usage is TRBJ2-1, with 9 nucleotides matching TRBD1. Germline loops: CDR1 DFQATT, CDR2 SNEGSKA (reference sequence). Unmatched junction bases numbered 7, after V lost 6 bases and J lost 1 base. This CDR3 contains 15 residues. The CDR3 loop is CSAAPGTGSYNEQFF. For the CDR3, the DNA is TGCAGTGCCGCCCCCGGGACAGGGTCCTACAATGAGCAGTTCTTC.

This clonotype was detected only a few times. V is TRBV10-3 and J is TRBJ2-5; TRBD2 agrees at 10 bases. Germline CDR1 reads ENHRY; CDR2 reads SYGVKD. V was pared by 5 bases and J by 4 bases, with 7 bases of the junction left unmatched. This CDR3 has 15 amino acids. For the CDR3, the DNA is TGTGCCATCAGTATAGCGGGAGGCGGAGGAGAGACCCAGTACTTC. This gives the protein CAISIAGGGGETQYF.

This clonotype was picked up many times. The rearrangement joins TRBV9 to TRBJ2-7; 9 bases line up with TRBD1. V lost 4 bases to trimming and J lost 0 bases; unmatched junction nucleotides: 14. The CDR3 contains 18 residues. Germline CDR1 and CDR2: SGDLS and YYNGEE. DNA for the CDR3: TGTGCCAGCAGCCCCCGCCCGGGACAGGGCTTGAGCTCCTACGAGCAGTACTTC. It codes for CASSPRPGQGLSSYEQYF.

This clonotype was picked up many times. CDR3 in amino acids: CASSLGQGHTDTQYF. DNA of the CDR3: TGTGCCAGCAGTTTAGGACAGGGACACACAGATACGCAGTATTTT. The V and J genes are TRBV28 and TRBJ2-3; 8 bases match TRBD1. The V gene end was trimmed by 2 bases and the J gene end by 2 bases; junction bases not matched to a gene: 3. Germline V gene lookup returns CDR1 MDHEN and CDR2 SYDVKM. The CDR3 consists of 15 residues.

This clonotype was counted many times. This chain connects TRBV12-3 or TRBV12-4 to TRBJ1-4; 11 bases line up with TRBD1. CDR3 length equals 15 residues. V was pared by 4 bases and J by 6 bases, with 4 bases of the junction left unmatched. The CDR3 coding sequence is TGTGCCAGCAGTTCGGCGGGACAGGGGGATGAAAAACTGTTTTTT. This gives the protein CASSSAGQGDEKLFF.

This clonotype was seen more than once but under ten times. This rearrangement joins TRBV7-2 to TRBJ2-1, with a weak D call TRBD2 (5 bases). The V gene's germline CDR1 is SGHTA and CDR2 FQGNSA. Trimming removed 8 bases at V and 5 bases at J, with 16 bases between. The CDR3 consists of 14 residues. CDR3 coding DNA: TGTGCCAGCTCCCCTCAGCGGATCCACAATGAGCAGTTCTTC. Translating it yields CASSPQRIHNEQFF.

This clonotype occurred many times. The rearrangement joins TRBV20-1 to TRBJ2-5; D not certain. The CDR3 consists of 14 residues. Germline-derived CDR1 and CDR2 are DFQATT and SNEGSKA (reference sequence). Trimming removed 4 bases at V and 1 base at J, with 13 bases between. CDR3 residues: CSATAGRTQETQYF. In nucleotides, the CDR3 is TGCAGTGCTACCGCCGGAAGGACCCAAGAGACCCAGTACTTC.

V and J are TRBV4-1 and TRBJ1-4; possible D gene TRBD1, 5 bases. The CDR3 is 16 residues long. Per the germline V gene, CDR1 is MGHRA and CDR2 is YSYEKL. V dropped 1 base and J dropped 8 bases, with 17 bases sitting between them. The CDR3 nucleotides are TGCGCCAGCAGCCAAGTCGGGGCAGGGACCAGGGAAAAACTGTTTTTT. Amino acids: CASSQVGAGTREKLFF.

The sample holds a few counts of this clonotype. This chain uses TRBV6-2 or TRBV6-3 with TRBJ1-6, with D possibly matching TRBD1 (6 bases). The CDR3 loop spans 14 amino acids. CDR1 and CDR2 (germline): MNHEY, SVGEGT. Deletions cut 0 bases from V and 9 bases from J, with 9 bases between. The CDR3 reads CASSYSMTGSPLHF. The CDR3 region has the DNA TGTGCCAGCAGTTACTCGATGACAGGTTCACCCCTCCACTTT.

This clonotype was seen only a few times. This sequence joins TRBV11-1 and TRBJ2-1; 8 nucleotides align to TRBD2. The trim removed 6 bases at V and 0 bases at J, leaving 10 bases unmatched. The CDR3 contains 17 residues. Germline CDR1 SGHAT, CDR2 FQDESV (reference sequence). The CDR3 DNA sequence: TGTGCCAGCAGGCGTGACTACCTAGCGGGCTCCTACAATGAGCAGTTCTTC. Its translation: CASRRDYLAGSYNEQFF.

This chain links TRBV11-2 with TRBJ2-3; D is possibly TRBD2 (5 bases). This CDR3 comprises 14 residues. V lost 5 bases and J lost 3, with 12 bases in between. From germline, CDR1 is SGHAT and CDR2 FQNNGV. DNA of the CDR3: TGTGCCAGCAGCATCGACTCGGGGACAGATACGCAGTATTTT. Protein sequence: CASSIDSGTDTQYF. Combining the CDR3 with reference TRBV11-2 and TRBJ2-3 gives the whole variable domain EAGVAQSPRYKIIEKRQSVAFWCNPISGHATLYWYQQILGQGPKLLIQFQNNGVVDDSQLPKDRFSAERLKGVDSTLKIQPAKLEDSAVYLCASSIDSGTDTQYFGPGTRLTVL.

This chain links TRBV4-3 with TRBJ2-3, with 7 bases identical to TRBD2. J lost 0 bases, V lost 4 bases, and 10 bases had no gene match. This CDR3 comprises 17 residues. In germline, CDR1 is LGHNA, CDR2 YSLEER. The CDR3 nucleotides are TGCGCCAGCAGCCCAAGCATTGGCGGGAGCAGCACAGATACGCAGTATTTT. Its translation is CASSPSIGGSSTDTQYF.

The chain recombines TRBV12-3 or TRBV12-4 with TRBJ1-1; D gene ambiguous. Trimming stripped 7 bases from V and 1 base from J, with 19 bases between. The CDR3 runs 16 residues. The CDR3 sequence is CASTRGSIPGNTEAFF. The CDR3 DNA reads as TGTGCCAGCACCCGGGGATCAATTCCAGGGAACACTGAAGCTTTCTTT.

The V gene is TRBV11-2, the J gene TRBJ2-3; D might be TRBD1 (5 bases). The CDR3 covers 14 residues. Germline V gives CDR1 SGHAT, CDR2 FQNNGV. Between the trimmed V and J ends, which lost 1 base and 4 bases, there was a span of 9 bases. In DNA form, the CDR3 reads TGTGCCAGCAGCTTAGCACTGGGGCCAGATACGCAGTATTTT. Amino acid sequence: CASSLALGPDTQYF.

A few counts support this clonotype. This chain joins TRBV20-1 and TRBJ1-6, with D unclear. Germline values: CDR1 DFQATT, CDR2 SNEGSKA (reference sequence). The CDR3 has 12 residues. CDR3 DNA sequence: TGCAGCTTTGGATCGGTTAATTCACCCCTCCACTTT. Translation gives CSFGSVNSPLHF.

V and J are TRBV7-2 and TRBJ2-3; TRBD1 matches 7 bases. Losses at the gene ends were 0 bases for V and 9 bases for J; bases not matched to a gene: 6. Germline V gene sequence: CDR1 SGHTA, CDR2 FQGNSA. The CDR3 length is 14 residues. The CDR3 loop is CASSLAPGQLTQYF. The CDR3 bases are TGTGCCAGCAGCTTAGCCCCGGGACAGTTAACGCAGTATTTT. Full variable domain (rest looked up from reference TRBV7-2 and TRBJ2-3): GAGVSQSPSNKVTEKGKDVELRCDPISGHTALYWYRQSLGQGLEFLIYFQGNSAPDKSGLPSDRFSAERTGGSVSTLTIQRTQQEDSAVYLCASSLAPGQLTQYFGPGTRLTVL.

The chain links TRBV20-1 to TRBJ1-6; no clear D. Deletions cut 2 bases from V and 7 bases from J, with 9 bases between. The length of the CDR3 is 13 residues. Germline V gene sequence: CDR1 DFQATT, CDR2 SNEGSKA (reference sequence). CDR3 nucleotide sequence: TGCAGTGCTAGAACTCTCCAGAATTCACCCCTCCACTTT. This translates into CSARTLQNSPLHF.

The chain uses TRBV6-2 or TRBV6-3 and TRBJ2-1; D is perhaps TRBD2 (6 bases). V was pared by 6 bases and J by 0 bases, with 18 bases between. This CDR3 comprises 17 residues. Germline lookup yields CDR1 MNHEY and CDR2 SVGEGT. CDR3 in DNA: TGTGCCAGCAGACCCCCGGGGTGGGGACTCTCCTACAATGAGCAGTTCTTC. Protein sequence: CASRPPGWGLSYNEQFF.

This clonotype was picked up many times. CDR3 protein: CASSLPGAGDYNEQFF. DNA of the CDR3: TGCGCCAGCAGCCTACCAGGTGCGGGGGACTACAATGAGCAGTTCTTC. The chain combines TRBV5-1 with TRBJ2-1, with 7 bases lining up with TRBD2. V lost 4 bases to trimming and J lost 3 bases; unmatched junction nucleotides: 10. This CDR3 comprises 16 residues. Germline V gene lookup returns CDR1 SGHRS and CDR2 YFSETQ.